This TCR beta chain was profiled in a study of blood T cell repertoires in COVID-19. Turning to the study itself: Collection of acute and convalescent COVID-19 samples took place in the United States, Italy and Spain. Sources were T cells, B-cell-depleted T cells, or PBMCs; the material itself was cDNA or gDNA.

Looked up from germline, CDR1 is MNHEY and CDR2 is SVGAGI. Trimming cost V 2 bases and J 0 bases; bases outside gene matches: 2. The CDR3 spans 15 residues. Measured with immunoSEQ multiplex PCR; TCRdb has only the in-frame clones, and not every one. The table shows some 500,000 clones, with about 89% occurring only once. This sequence joins TRBV6-5 and TRBJ2-7, with 9 bases aligning to TRBD1. Sequencing was carried out using peripheral blood. The clonotype was recovered from a woman in her forties or fifties with COVID-19, enrolled during active disease. CDR3 sequence reads: CASSYGDRVSYEQYF. The CDR3 nucleotides read TGTGCCAGCAGTTACGGGGACAGGGTCTCCTACGAGCAGTACTTC.